The 15 T cell receptor beta chains below all came from one sample that was sequenced in a study of blood T cell repertoires in COVID-19. Sequenced by immunoSEQ multiplex PCR; TCRdb stores in-frame clones only, minus some. This table has 85,000 to 100,000 clones, about 91% appearing once. Input material: peripheral blood. These receptor sequences come from a man in his forties or fifties with COVID-19, enrolled during active disease.

The chain has TRBV5-5 and TRBJ1-6; 7 bases agree with TRBD1. This CDR3 region has 15 residues. CDR1 and CDR2 (germline): SGHKS, YYEKEE (reference sequence). V lost 5 bases, J lost 7 bases, and 9 bases stayed unmatched. The CDR3 reads CASRTTGTANSPLHF. DNA for the CDR3: TGTGCCAGCAGGACGACCGGGACAGCCAATTCACCCCTCCACTTT.

V gene TRBV19 combines with J gene TRBJ2-2; the D is unclear. Germline assignment: CDR1 LNHDA and CDR2 SQIVND (reference sequence). The length of the CDR3 is 14 residues. The V gene lost 6 bases and the J gene lost 1 base, with 9 bases spanning the gap. CDR3 in DNA: TGTGCCAGTAGGTTACAGATGAACACCGGGGAGCTGTTTTTT. The encoded protein is CASRLQMNTGELFF.

There are a few counts of this clone. V gene TRBV5-4 combines with J gene TRBJ1-2; 8 positions match TRBD1. V trimming: 3 bases; J trimming: 5 bases; junction bases outside the gene matches: 6. Germline assignment: CDR1 SGHNT and CDR2 YYREEE (reference sequence). This CDR3 contains 14 residues. CDR3: CASSWGQDKYGYTF. CDR3 nucleotide sequence: TGTGCCAGCAGCTGGGGACAGGATAAGTATGGCTACACCTTC.

The V call is TRBV18, the J call TRBJ1-2, with 7 bases lining up with TRBD1. There are 15 residues in the CDR3. V gave up 3 bases and J gave up 2 bases; unmatched junction bases: 6. Germline values: CDR1 KGHSH, CDR2 LQKENI. The CDR3 region is CASSPDRVVNYGYTF. The CDR3 DNA reads as TGTGCCAGCTCACCCGACAGGGTAGTCAACTATGGCTACACCTTC.

The CDR3 here is CATSDLGTAYGYTF. CDR3 in DNA: TGTGCCACCAGTGATTTGGGGACAGCTTATGGCTACACCTTC. The chain employs TRBV24-1 and TRBJ1-2, with TRBD1 identical over 7 bases. Germline assignment: CDR1 KGHDR and CDR2 SFDVKD. Unmatched junction bases numbered 2, after V lost 0 bases and J lost 5 bases. The CDR3 is made up of 14 amino acids.

The chain carries TRBV5-1 and TRBJ1-3; no firm D call. Trimming pared 0 bases from V and 4 bases from J, leaving 8 bases between. Germline loops: CDR1 SGHRS, CDR2 YFSETQ. The CDR3 consists of 14 residues. DNA of the CDR3: TGCGCCAGCAGCTTGGCTGGGCCCGGAAACACCATATATTTT. This gives the protein CASSLAGPGNTIYF. The variable domain in full, completed from reference TRBV5-1 and TRBJ1-3, reads KAGVTQTPRYLIKTRGQQVTLSCSPISGHRSVSWYQQTPGQGLQFLFEYFSETQRNKGNFPGRFSGRQFSNSRSEMNVSTLELGDSALYLCASSLAGPGNTIYFGEGSWLTVV.

The chain couples TRBV9 to TRBJ1-2, with TRBD1 as a possible D gene (6 bases). The CDR3 spans 13 residues. The V and J ends lost 0 bases and 6 bases respectively, with 9 bases between them. Germline V gene data show CDR1 as SGDLS and CDR2 as YYNGEE. The CDR3 is CASSVDQGHGYTF. CDR3 nucleotide sequence: TGTGCCAGCAGCGTAGATCAGGGGCATGGCTACACCTTC.

The J gene is TRBJ1-2, the V gene TRBV27; no clear D. The CDR3 sequence is 14 residues long. V lost 8 bases and J 4 bases, leaving 17 bases between the germline ends. Germline values: CDR1 MNHEY, CDR2 SMNVEV (reference sequence). The CDR3 reads CASPMGGRPYGYTF. CDR3 in DNA: TGTGCCAGCCCCATGGGAGGGAGACCCTATGGCTACACCTTC.

The chain recombines TRBV29-1 with TRBJ2-3; 9 bases are shared with TRBD1. This CDR3 is 16 amino acids long. V shed 0 bases, J shed 4 bases, and the junction held 8 bases outside the gene matches. CDR1 and CDR2 (germline): SQVTM, ANQGSEA. CDR3 amino acids: CSVEDRLQGASDTQYF. CDR3 nucleotides: TGCAGCGTTGAAGATAGACTACAGGGGGCGTCAGATACGCAGTATTTT.

The CDR3 loop reads CASSMSGGQGFEQYF. The CDR3 nucleotides read TGTGCCAGCAGTATGAGTGGTGGGCAGGGGTTCGAGCAGTACTTC. This sequence joins TRBV6-5 and TRBJ2-7; a possible D gene is TRBD1 (6 bases). The CDR3 is 15 residues long. CDR1 and CDR2 from the germline V gene are MNHEY and SVGAGI. Trimming took 5 bases from V and 6 from J, leaving 20 bases between them.

The DNA for the CDR3 is TGTGCCAGCAGCTTAACAGGGGGCTTCGGCTACACCTTC. It translates to CASSLTGGFGYTF. The gene calls are TRBV7-2 and TRBJ1-2, with 9 bases aligning to TRBD1. This CDR3 comprises 13 residues. Germline V gene data show CDR1 as SGHTA and CDR2 as FQGNSA. V lost 2 bases, J lost 8 bases, and 3 bases stayed unmatched.

V is TRBV27 and J is TRBJ1-6; tentative D call: TRBD1 (5 bases). This CDR3 is built from 13 residues. Trimming cost V 11 bases and J 7 bases, with 15 bases left between them. The germline V gene encodes CDR1 MNHEY and CDR2 SMNVEV (reference sequence). Written as DNA, the CDR3 is TGTGCCGCCGGTCCCAGGGAAAATTCACCCCTCCACTTT. Translated: CAAGPRENSPLHF.

A single count supports this clone. This chain joins TRBV12-3 or TRBV12-4 and TRBJ1-2; 8 positions match TRBD1. V was pared by 7 bases and J by 6 bases, with 7 bases of the junction left unmatched. The CDR3 loop spans 13 amino acids. CDR3 in amino acids: CASTTDRGNGYTF. The CDR3 DNA follows: TGTGCCAGCACAACCGACAGGGGAAATGGCTACACCTTC.

The chain recombines TRBV5-1 with TRBJ1-4; perhaps TRBD1 as D (6 bases). The germline V gene encodes CDR1 SGHRS and CDR2 YFSETQ. V lost 1 base to trimming and J lost 7 bases, with 11 bases between them. CDR3 length equals 14 residues. The DNA for the CDR3 is TGCGCCAGCAGCTTGCCAGACAGGACTGAAAAACTGTTTTTT. Translated, it gives CASSLPDRTEKLFF.

The gene calls are TRBV24-1 and TRBJ1-2, with D tentatively TRBD1 (6 bases). Trimming removed 3 bases from V and 4 bases from J, with 20 bases in between. Germline CDR1 and CDR2: KGHDR and SFDVKD. CDR3 size: 17 residues. The CDR3 coding sequence is TGTGCCACCAGTGATGCCGGGACGGGGGGCAAATTCTATGGCTACACCTTC. Translation: CATSDAGTGGKFYGYTF.